This is a list of T cell receptor beta chains from one sample in a study of liver allograft versus peripheral blood T cells. TCRdb passed the reads through MiXCR, listing each CDR3 protein once. The data show approximately 15,000 distinct CDR3 sequences, around 20% seen once. These receptors all come from a human patient who had a liver transplant. Some of the T cells might come from the graft donor. The CDR3 runs from the conserved cysteine through the conserved F or W. The order of the fields is CDR3 protein, V gene, CDR3 length, J gene.

cdr3_aa: CASSSGADSLGPRGYTF
v_call: TRBV6-5
cdr3_length: 17
j_call: TRBJ1-2

cdr3_aa: CSVVDGREAFF
v_call: TRBV29-1
cdr3_length: 11
j_call: TRBJ1-1

cdr3_aa: CASSISGGMQFF
v_call: TRBV19
cdr3_length: 12
j_call: TRBJ2-1

cdr3_aa: CASSYRGLYSGNTIYF
v_call: TRBV6-5
cdr3_length: 16
j_call: TRBJ1-3

cdr3_aa: CASSLDDRALPPYEQYF
v_call: TRBV5-5
cdr3_length: 17
j_call: TRBJ2-7

cdr3_aa: CASSQPPLSGGYSYEQYF
v_call: TRBV6-6
cdr3_length: 18
j_call: TRBJ2-7

cdr3_aa: CSARDPIGGLDGYTF
v_call: TRBV20-1
cdr3_length: 15
j_call: TRBJ1-2

cdr3_aa: CASSPGVTNQPQHF
v_call: TRBV18
cdr3_length: 14
j_call: TRBJ1-5

cdr3_aa: CASSLKGQGVDSNYGYTF
v_call: TRBV27
cdr3_length: 18
j_call: TRBJ1-2

cdr3_aa: CSSNTGAGEAFF
v_call: TRBV29-1
cdr3_length: 12
j_call: TRBJ1-1

cdr3_aa: CSVGSHGTGELFF
v_call: TRBV29-1
cdr3_length: 13
j_call: TRBJ2-2

cdr3_aa: CASSFAGTGGLFF
v_call: TRBV12-3/TRBV12-4
cdr3_length: 13
j_call: TRBJ1-4